One sample yielded the 29 T cell receptor beta chains listed below, sequenced in a study of blood T cell repertoires in COVID-19. Assay: immunoSEQ multiplex PCR; the TCRdb copy retains only in-frame clones and omits some. The sample holds 150,000 or so clones; 91% are singletons and the top ten take 0.5% to 0.6%. Sequencing was done on a sample of peripheral blood. These receptor sequences come from a man aged 45-60 years with acute or convalescent COVID-19.

CDR3 DNA sequence: TGTGCCAGTAGTACTACAGGGCACGAGCAGTACTTC. Translating gives CASSTTGHEQYF. V gene TRBV19 combines with J gene TRBJ2-7; possible D gene TRBD1, 6 bases. There are 12 residues in the CDR3. The V end was cut by 4 bases, the J end by 5 bases, with 9 bases between. Per germline, CDR1 LNHDA and CDR2 SQIVND (reference sequence).

This clone has a single count. The genes are TRBV10-3 and TRBJ2-5, with TRBD2 matching 11 bases. CDR3 length: 15 residues. CDR1 is ENHRY and CDR2 is SYGVKD in the germline V gene. The ends lost 0 bases at V and 5 bases at J; junction bases unmatched: 2. The CDR3 reads CAISESTSGEETQYF. The DNA for the CDR3 is TGTGCCATCAGTGAGTCGACTAGCGGGGAGGAGACCCAGTACTTC.

The chain links TRBV19 to TRBJ1-2; 9 nucleotides agree with TRBD1. Germline V gene lookup returns CDR1 LNHDA and CDR2 SQIVND (reference sequence). V dropped 7 bases and J dropped 6; count of bases not matched to a gene: 9. The CDR3 is 14 residues long. CDR3 in DNA: TGTGCCAGTACCCCGGACAGGGGTTTTGATGGCTACACCTTC. The encoded protein is CASTPDRGFDGYTF.

V usage is TRBV28 and J usage is TRBJ2-6, with a weak D call TRBD1 (6 bases). The length of the CDR3 is 15 residues. Germline V CDR1 and CDR2: MDHEN, SYDVKM. Trimming took off 2 bases at V and 4 bases at J, with 9 bases between the two ends. The CDR3: CASSLRGTGANVLTF. The CDR3 DNA reads as TGTGCCAGCAGTTTAAGGGGGACCGGGGCCAACGTCCTGACTTTC.

V usage is TRBV6-6 and J usage is TRBJ1-2; 9 bases are a match to TRBD1. Germline V lookup: CDR1 MNHNY, CDR2 SVGAGI (reference sequence). Germline trimming cut 5 bases from V and 7 bases from J; bases unmatched to any gene: 8. The CDR3 totals 14 residues. CDR3 nucleotides: TGTGCCAGCAGTGGGAGACAGGGGGTGAGTGGCTACACCTTC. Amino acid sequence: CASSGRQGVSGYTF.

J is TRBJ1-2 and V is TRBV19, with TRBD1 as a possible D gene (6 bases). CDR3 length equals 13 residues. Per the germline V gene, CDR1 is LNHDA and CDR2 is SQIVND (reference sequence). The V and J ends lost 5 bases and 2 bases respectively, with 9 bases between them. DNA of the CDR3: TGTGCCAGTAGTGGGGGCATAAACTATGGCTACACCTTC. This translates into CASSGGINYGYTF.

V usage is TRBV7-8 and J usage is TRBJ2-7; a weak D match, TRBD2 (7 bases). V dropped 1 base and J dropped 0 bases, with 10 bases sitting between them. The germline gives CDR1 SGHVS, CDR2 FQNEAQ. This CDR3 spans 15 amino acids. The CDR3 DNA is TGTGCCAGCAGCTTAGGACGGGGGGCCTCCTACGAGCAGTACGTC. Translation gives CASSLGRGASYEQYV.

V usage is TRBV19 and J usage is TRBJ1-3; the D is unclear. In germline, CDR1 is LNHDA, CDR2 SQIVND (reference sequence). The CDR3 runs to 14 residues. V was clipped by 5 bases and J by 0 bases, with 8 bases between them. The CDR3 nucleotides read TGTGCCAGTAGTCCGGGTAGCTCTGGAAACACCATATATTTT. Translating it yields CASSPGSSGNTIYF.

This chain connects TRBV3-1 (or the pseudogene TRBV3-2) to TRBJ1-2; TRBD1 is a possible D gene (5 bases). This CDR3 has 17 amino acids. The V and J ends lost 2 bases and 3 bases respectively, with 19 bases between them. The V gene's germline CDR1 is LGHDT and CDR2 YNNKEL (reference sequence). This chain's CDR3 is CASSQSAGRGLDYGYTF. The CDR3 DNA reads as TGTGCCAGCAGCCAATCAGCAGGGCGAGGTTTGGACTATGGCTACACCTTC.

This clone was recorded only once. V is TRBV7-3 and J is TRBJ1-1; TRBD1 is a possible D gene (6 bases). V was cut by 4 bases and J by 3 bases, with 9 bases left in between. Germline CDR1 and CDR2: SGHTA and FQGTGA. CDR3 length equals 13 residues. CDR3 DNA: TGTGCCAGCAGCTCACAGGGATACACTGAAGCTTTCTTT. It encodes CASSSQGYTEAFF.

This clone was picked up a small number of times. V is TRBV6-5 and J is TRBJ2-1, with D perhaps matching TRBD1 (6 bases). The CDR3 length is 15 residues. With 6 bases removed from V and 0 bases from J, the gap between germline ends came to 12 bases. Looked up from germline, CDR1 is MNHEY and CDR2 is SVGAGI. The DNA of the CDR3 is TGTGCCAGCAGGGGGGCTACGAACTCCTACAATGAGCAGTTCTTC. This gives the protein CASRGATNSYNEQFF.

V gene TRBV4-2 combines with J gene TRBJ1-6, with 12 nucleotides matching TRBD1. Germline CDR1 is LGHNA and CDR2 is YNFKEQ. The CDR3 covers 15 residues. With 4 bases clipped from V and 6 bases from J, the junction kept 1 base outside the gene matches. The CDR3 bases are TGTGCCAGCAGCCGGGGACAGGGGGCTAATTCACCCCTCCACTTT. This sequence encodes CASSRGQGANSPLHF.

The chain is built from TRBV20-1 and TRBJ1-1; D call uncertain. The CDR3 has 10 amino acids. Deletions cut 6 bases from V and 2 bases from J, with 4 bases between. CDR1 and CDR2 from the germline V gene are DFQATT and SNEGSKA (reference sequence). CDR3 nucleotides: TGCAGTGCCCCTAACACTGAAGCTTTCTTT. It translates to CSAPNTEAFF.

The V call is TRBV27, the J call TRBJ2-1; D is undetermined. CDR1 and CDR2 from the germline V gene are MNHEY and SMNVEV (reference sequence). This CDR3 contains 12 residues. The V end was cut by 5 bases, the J end by 3 bases, with 5 bases between. CDR3: CASSPGYNEQFF. The CDR3, as DNA: TGTGCCAGCAGTCCAGGCTACAATGAGCAGTTCTTC.

Here the CDR3 DNA reads TGTGCCAGCAGCCAAGATTTGCGGGAGACTGCTTACGAGCAGTACTTC. As protein: CASSQDLRETAYEQYF. The V call is TRBV4-2, the J call TRBJ2-7; TRBD2 matches at 7 bases. J gave up 4 bases and V 0 bases, and 9 bases lay outside the gene matches. The CDR3 is 16 residues long. Germline V gene sequence: CDR1 LGHNA, CDR2 YNFKEQ.

The chain employs TRBV5-1 and TRBJ2-2, with TRBD2 as a possible D gene (5 bases). Trimming took off 7 bases at V and 0 bases at J, with 10 bases between the two ends. CDR3 length equals 14 residues. Per germline, CDR1 SGHRS and CDR2 YFSETQ. The CDR3 coding sequence is TGCGCCAGCGGTTGGGGAGCGAACACCGGGGAGCTGTTTTTT. Encoded protein: CASGWGANTGELFF.

This rearrangement joins TRBV6-5 to TRBJ2-7; D unclear. CDR1 MNHEY and CDR2 SVGAGI come from the germline V gene. V was cut by 6 bases and J by 6 bases, with 15 bases left in between. The CDR3 is 13 residues long. CDR3 bases: TGTGCCAGCAGGACCGGCGGAGCTGTCGAGCAGTACTTC. Protein sequence: CASRTGGAVEQYF.

This clone was recorded only once. This sequence joins TRBV7-8 and TRBJ1-5; 10 positions agree with TRBD1. V lost 5 bases to trimming and J lost 5 bases; unmatched junction nucleotides: 6. Germline V gene data show CDR1 as SGHVS and CDR2 as FQNEAQ. The CDR3 sequence is 15 residues long. CDR3 nucleotide sequence: TGTGCCAGCAGCACCCGGGACAGGGGTTATCAGCCCCAGCATTTT. The encoded protein is CASSTRDRGYQPQHF. The whole variable domain, remainder taken from reference TRBV7-8 and TRBJ1-5, is GAGVSQSPRYKVAKRGQDVALRCDPISGHVSLFWYQQALGQGPEFLTYFQNEAQLDKSGLPSDRFFAERPEGSVSTLKIQRTQQEDSAVYLCASSTRDRGYQPQHFGDGTRLSIL.

The chain couples TRBV24-1 to TRBJ2-1, with a weak D call TRBD1 (6 bases). The CDR3 has 12 residues. Germline V gives CDR1 KGHDR, CDR2 SFDVKD. V gave up 4 bases and J gave up 13 bases, with 13 bases separating them. The CDR3 is CATSDRTAFQFF. Here the CDR3 DNA reads TGTGCCACCAGTGACAGGACAGCCTTTCAGTTCTTC.

V is TRBV28 and J is TRBJ2-7; D not resolved. This CDR3 contains 12 residues. Germline values: CDR1 MDHEN, CDR2 SYDVKM. The germline V and J ends were trimmed by 2 bases and 7 bases, with 9 bases remaining between them. The CDR3 nucleotides are TGTGCCAGCAGTTTAGGGCTTTGGGAGCAGTACTTC. This codes for CASSLGLWEQYF. Filled out from reference TRBV28 and TRBJ2-7, the complete variable domain reads DVKVTQSSRYLVKRTGEKVFLECVQDMDHENMFWYRQDPGLGLRLIYFSYDVKMKEKGDIPEGYSVSREKKERFSLILESASTNQTSMYLCASSLGLWEQYFGPGTRLTVT.

The J gene is TRBJ1-3, the V gene TRBV30; TRBD1 matches at 7 bases. V was clipped by 0 bases and J by 2 bases; unmatched bases: 4. Germline values: CDR1 GTSNPN, CDR2 SVGIG (reference sequence). The length of the CDR3 is 15 residues. The CDR3 region has the DNA TGTGCCTGGAGTGTACTTCAGGGGGCTGGAAACACCATATATTTT. Its protein product is CAWSVLQGAGNTIYF.

The chain combines TRBV5-1 with TRBJ2-7; 8 bases match TRBD1. Germline CDR1 and CDR2: SGHRS and YFSETQ. The CDR3 totals 15 residues. J gave up 3 bases and V 2 bases, and 7 bases lay outside the gene matches. Written as DNA, the CDR3 is TGCGCCAGCAGCTTTCAGGGGGCCCCTGGCTACGAGCAGTACTTC. It translates to CASSFQGAPGYEQYF.

The chain has TRBV19 and TRBJ2-2, with 10 nucleotides matching TRBD2. The CDR3 contains 16 residues. V lost 3 bases and J lost 7; bases outside the gene matches: 8. Germline V gives CDR1 LNHDA, CDR2 SQIVND (reference sequence). CDR3 DNA: TGTGCCAGTAGTATTCGGTCTAGCGGGAGTGGCGGGGAGCTGTTTTTT. Encoded protein: CASSIRSSGSGGELFF.

The genes are TRBV19 and TRBJ1-2; D may be TRBD1 (6 bases). This CDR3 has 12 amino acids. Germline V gene sequence: CDR1 LNHDA, CDR2 SQIVND (reference sequence). Trimming cost V 10 bases and J 4 bases, with 13 bases left between them. CDR3 region: CATHVGGYGYTF. For the CDR3, the DNA is TGTGCCACCCACGTAGGGGGCTATGGCTACACCTTC. The entire variable domain, with the rest obtained from reference TRBV19 and TRBJ1-2, is as follows: DGGITQSPKYLFRKEGQNVTLSCEQNLNHDAMYWYRQDPGQGLRLIYYSQIVNDFQKGDIAEGYSVSREKKESFPLTVTSAQKNPTAFYLCATHVGGYGYTFGSGTRLTVV.

The V and J genes are TRBV28 and TRBJ2-4; 9 bases align to TRBD2. The CDR3 is made up of 16 amino acids. CDR1 and CDR2 (germline): MDHEN, SYDVKM. V lost 7 bases and J lost 0; bases outside the gene matches: 7. DNA for the CDR3: TGTGCCAGCACCCGGACTAGCGCGGCAGCCAAAAACATTCAGTACTTC. Amino acid sequence: CASTRTSAAAKNIQYF.

The V call is TRBV7-2, the J call TRBJ2-3, with D tentatively TRBD2 (5 bases). The CDR3 runs 15 residues. The germline V gene encodes CDR1 SGHTA and CDR2 FQGNSA. V lost 0 bases, J lost 0 bases, and 7 bases lay in between. The CDR3 reads CASSLAWTSTDTQYF. Written as DNA, the CDR3 is TGTGCCAGCAGCTTAGCTTGGACTAGCACAGATACGCAGTATTTT.

The J gene is TRBJ1-1, the V gene TRBV11-2, with TRBD1 matching over 7 bases. The V and J ends lost 5 bases and 11 bases, in that order; junction bases with no gene match: 11. CDR1 SGHAT and CDR2 FQNNGV come from the germline V gene. The CDR3 sequence is 13 residues long. CDR3 sequence reads: CASSGPGGGAAFF. As DNA, the CDR3 is TGTGCCAGCAGCGGGCCGGGAGGGGGCGCGGCTTTCTTT.

This chain links TRBV27 with TRBJ1-6; D gene ambiguous. This CDR3 is built from 14 residues. Germline lookup yields CDR1 MNHEY and CDR2 SMNVEV (reference sequence). The V end lost 5 bases, the J end lost 6 bases, and 11 bases lay between the germline ends. The CDR3 nucleotides read TGTGCCAGCAGTCCGCGGGCCCTTAATTCACCCCTCCACTTT. Protein: CASSPRALNSPLHF.

The table lists this clone with a count of one. J is TRBJ2-7 and V is TRBV11-2, with D perhaps TRBD1 (6 bases). The V end was cut by 5 bases, the J end by 1 base, with 15 bases between. The germline CDR1 and CDR2 sequences are SGHAT and FQNNGV. The CDR3 totals 15 residues. The CDR3 DNA reads as TGTGCCAGCAGCACCGCCCCGCAGGGGTCCTACGAGCAGTACTTC. This gives the protein CASSTAPQGSYEQYF.